A selection of T cell receptor beta chains follows, all from one sample in a study of T cells in Graves' hyperthyroidism and ophthalmopathy. TCRdb independently ran MiXCR on the multiplex PCR reads; one entry per CDR3 protein. The data hold about 640,000 distinct CDR3 sequences, with 13% to 15% observed a single time. Sequencing was performed on blood. These receptors were obtained from a woman in her fifties or sixties with Graves' ophthalmopathy. CDR3s include the opening cysteine and the closing phenylalanine or tryptophan. The D gene is left open where the match is weak. Rows may omit the clone size; those that give it use once, few, many or a size class.

d_gene	abundance	v_gene	j_gene	CDR3aa	CDR3nt
NA	NA	TRBV12-3/TRBV12-4	TRBJ1-3	CASNPYSGNTIYF	TGTGCCAGCAATCCTTACTCTGGAAACACCATATATTTT
NA	many	TRBV12-3/TRBV12-4	TRBJ2-2	CASSLSGEHTGELFF	TGTGCCAGCAGTTTATCGGGAGAGCACACCGGGGAGCTGTTTTTT
NA	few	TRBV11-3	TRBJ2-7	CASSLAGRGGSYKQYF	TGTGCCAGCAGCTTAGCGGGCAGGGGTGGCTCCTACAAGCAGTACTTC
NA	few	TRBV10-3	TRBJ2-1	CAISDGEAYNEQFF	TGTGCCATCAGTGACGGTGAAGCCTACAATGAGCAGTTCTTC
TRBD1	many	TRBV6-2/TRBV6-3	TRBJ2-2	CASRTGEINTGELFF	TGTGCCAGCAGGACAGGGGAGATCAACACCGGGGAGCTGTTTTTT
TRBD2	many	TRBV6-1	TRBJ2-7	CASRAETSGYEQYF	TGTGCCAGCAGGGCCGAGACTAGCGGCTACGAGCAGTACTTC
NA	NA	TRBV5-8	TRBJ1-2	CASSLNRAAYYGYTF	TGTGCCAGCAGCTTAAATAGGGCAGCCTACTATGGCTACACCTTC
TRBD2	many	TRBV11-3	TRBJ2-1	CASSPFVPGLAGSYNEQFF	TGTGCCAGCAGCCCATTCGTCCCGGGACTAGCGGGTTCATACAATGAGCAGTTCTTC
TRBD2	many	TRBV27	TRBJ2-1	CASSPTRKREVNEQFF	TGTGCCAGCAGTCCCACCCGAAAGCGGGAGGTCAATGAGCAGTTCTTC
TRBD2	many	TRBV7-2	TRBJ2-7	CASSLVAGGGIGEQYF	TGTGCCAGCAGCTTAGTAGCGGGAGGGGGGATTGGCGAGCAGTACTTC